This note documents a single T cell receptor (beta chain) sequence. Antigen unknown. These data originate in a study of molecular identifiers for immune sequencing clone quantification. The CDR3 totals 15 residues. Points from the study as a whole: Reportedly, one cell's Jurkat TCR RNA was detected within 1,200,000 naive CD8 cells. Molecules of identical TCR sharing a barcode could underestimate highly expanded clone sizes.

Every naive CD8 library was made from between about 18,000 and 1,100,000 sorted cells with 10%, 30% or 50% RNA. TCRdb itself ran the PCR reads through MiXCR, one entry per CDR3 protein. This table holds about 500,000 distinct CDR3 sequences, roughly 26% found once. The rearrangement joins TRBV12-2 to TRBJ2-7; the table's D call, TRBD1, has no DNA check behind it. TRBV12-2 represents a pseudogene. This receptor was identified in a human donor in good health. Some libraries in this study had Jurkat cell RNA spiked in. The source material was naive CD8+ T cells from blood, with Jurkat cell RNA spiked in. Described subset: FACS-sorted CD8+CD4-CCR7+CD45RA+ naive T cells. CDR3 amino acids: CASRFSSGSPYEQYF. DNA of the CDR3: TGTGCAAGTCGCTTTAGTTCGGGATCGCCCTACGAGCAGTACTTC.